This T cell receptor beta chain was profiled in a study of OX40 agonist ivuxolimab in advanced cancers. As for the study in general: Every 2 weeks, patients received ivuxolimab intravenously, dosed at 0.01 to 10 mg/kg. Notes on the study in general: At 0.1 to 3.0 mg/kg and by week 6, clonal expansion occurred in CD4+ and CD8+ blood T cells.

Germline V gives CDR1 LNHNV, CDR2 YYDKDF (reference sequence). The CDR3 consists of 15 residues. Trimming took off 2 bases at V and 7 bases at J, with 15 bases between the two ends. Comments on this clone: No antigen is known for it.

No patient had autoimmune disease or received systemic immunosuppression. The protocol was immunoSEQ multiplex PCR, while the TCRdb copy is restricted to in-frame clones and leaves out a portion. This table holds approximately 35,000 clones, roughly 80% found once. The rearrangement joins TRBV15 to TRBJ1-5, with a weak D call TRBD1 (6 bases). The specimen was CD4+ or CD8+ T cells sorted from blood, collected in a trial of the OX40 agonist ivuxolimab. The sequence came from an adult with an advanced solid tumor such as melanoma, head and neck, liver or kidney cancer. This chain's CDR3 is CATSRMGGGGQPQHF. In nucleotides, the CDR3 is TGTGCCACCAGCAGAATGGGAGGGGGGGGCCAGCCCCAGCATTTT.